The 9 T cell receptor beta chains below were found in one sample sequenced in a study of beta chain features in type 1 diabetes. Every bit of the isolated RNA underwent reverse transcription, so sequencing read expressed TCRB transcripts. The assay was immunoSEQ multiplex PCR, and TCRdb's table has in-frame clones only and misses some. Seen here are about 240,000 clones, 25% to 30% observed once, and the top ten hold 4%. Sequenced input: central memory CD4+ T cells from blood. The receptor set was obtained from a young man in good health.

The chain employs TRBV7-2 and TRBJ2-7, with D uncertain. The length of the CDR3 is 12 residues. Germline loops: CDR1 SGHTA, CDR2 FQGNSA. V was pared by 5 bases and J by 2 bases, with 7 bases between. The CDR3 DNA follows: TGTGCCAGCAGCGGGGAAGCCTACGAGCAGTACTTC. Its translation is CASSGEAYEQYF.

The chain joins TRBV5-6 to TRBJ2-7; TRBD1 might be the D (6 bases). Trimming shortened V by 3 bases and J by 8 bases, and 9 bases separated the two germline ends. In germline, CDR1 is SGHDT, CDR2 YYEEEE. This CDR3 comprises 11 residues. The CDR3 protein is CASSSGAKQYF. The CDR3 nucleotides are TGTGCCAGCAGCTCAGGGGCCAAGCAGTACTTC.

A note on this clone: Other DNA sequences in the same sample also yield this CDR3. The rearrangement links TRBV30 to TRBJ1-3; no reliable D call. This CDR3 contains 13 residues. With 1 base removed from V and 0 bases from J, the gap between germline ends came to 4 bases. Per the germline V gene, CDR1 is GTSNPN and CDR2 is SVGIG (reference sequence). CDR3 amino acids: CAWSAGSGNTIYF. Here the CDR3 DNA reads TGTGCCTGGAGTGCGGGCTCTGGAAACACCATATATTTT.

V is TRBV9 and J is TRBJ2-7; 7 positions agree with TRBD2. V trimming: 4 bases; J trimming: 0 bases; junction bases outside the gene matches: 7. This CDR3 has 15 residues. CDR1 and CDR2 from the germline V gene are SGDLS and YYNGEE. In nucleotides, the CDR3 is TGTGCCAGCAGCTTAACTAGCGAGAGCTCCTACGAGCAGTACTTC. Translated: CASSLTSESSYEQYF.

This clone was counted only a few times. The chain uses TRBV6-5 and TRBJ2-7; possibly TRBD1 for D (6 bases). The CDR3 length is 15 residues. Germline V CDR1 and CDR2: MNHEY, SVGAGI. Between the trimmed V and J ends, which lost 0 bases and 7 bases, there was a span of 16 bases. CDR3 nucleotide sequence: TGTGCCAGCAGTTACTCCCCGCAGGGGATGAGGGAGCAGTACTTC. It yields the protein CASSYSPQGMREQYF.

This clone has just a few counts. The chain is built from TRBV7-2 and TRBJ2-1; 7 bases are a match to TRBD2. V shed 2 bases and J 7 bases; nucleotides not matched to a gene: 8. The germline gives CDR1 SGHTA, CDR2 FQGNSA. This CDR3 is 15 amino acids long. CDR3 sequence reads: CASSLMLAGDNEQFF. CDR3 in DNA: TGTGCCAGCAGCTTAATGCTCGCGGGAGATAATGAGCAGTTCTTC.

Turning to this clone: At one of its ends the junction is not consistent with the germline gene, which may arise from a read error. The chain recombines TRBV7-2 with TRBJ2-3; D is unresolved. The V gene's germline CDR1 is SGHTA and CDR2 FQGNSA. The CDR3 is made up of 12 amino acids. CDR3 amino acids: CASSLNRWATHF. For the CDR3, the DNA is TGTGCCAGCAGCTTGAATCGCTGGGCGACGCATTTT.

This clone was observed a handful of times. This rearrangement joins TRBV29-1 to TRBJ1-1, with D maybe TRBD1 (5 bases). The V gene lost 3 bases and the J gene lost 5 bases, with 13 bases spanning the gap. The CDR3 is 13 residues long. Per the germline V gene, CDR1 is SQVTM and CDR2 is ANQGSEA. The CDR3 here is CSVEEGPLTEAFF. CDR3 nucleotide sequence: TGCAGCGTTGAGGAGGGACCTCTTACTGAAGCTTTCTTT. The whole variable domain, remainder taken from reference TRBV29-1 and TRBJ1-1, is SAVISQKPSRDICQRGTSLTIQCQVDSQVTMMFWYRQQPGQSLTLIATANQGSEATYESGFVIDKFPISRPNLTFSTLTVSNMSPEDSSIYLCSVEEGPLTEAFFGQGTRLTVV.

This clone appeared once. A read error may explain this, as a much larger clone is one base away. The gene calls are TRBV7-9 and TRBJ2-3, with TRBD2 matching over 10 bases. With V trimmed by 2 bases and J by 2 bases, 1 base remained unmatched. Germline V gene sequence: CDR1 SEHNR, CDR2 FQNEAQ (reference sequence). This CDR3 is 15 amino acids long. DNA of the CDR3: TGTGCCAGCAGCTTACTAGCGGGAGACACAGATACGCAGTATTTT. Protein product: CASSLLAGDTDTQYF.